The sample holds a few counts of the clone carrying this T cell receptor beta chain. Its target is unknown. The data derive from a study of response to subunit inactivated influenza vaccine. Study conclusions and caveats: A suggestion made by the authors is that each seasonal influenza vaccination recruits few new T cells.

V was shortened by 0 bases and J by 2 bases, with 13 bases between the two germline ends. Germline V gives CDR1 DFQATT, CDR2 SNEGSKA (reference sequence). The CDR3 extends over 15 amino acids. TCRdb ran MiXCR on the RT-PCR reads and lists one entry per CDR3 protein. This sample has 550,000 to 600,000 distinct CDR3 sequences, with roughly 12% found just once. The TCR comes from a man in his fifties or sixties who received an inactivated influenza vaccine. This chain uses TRBV20-1 with TRBJ1-1; D might be TRBD1 (6 bases). Source: PBMCs from blood, taken on the day of vaccination. The DNA of the CDR3 is TGCAGTGCTAGAGATATCGGCAGGGGTAACACTGAAGCTTTCTTT. This codes for CSARDIGRGNTEAFF.